The 20 T cell receptor beta chains below come from one sample, sequenced in a study of T cell repertoires in cytomegalovirus infection (dated by TCRdb to about 2019). The treatment or condition label of this sample denotes: in vitro stimulation with specific CMV peptide epitopes to enrich CMV-specific T cells. Sequenced using an Illumina HiSeq 1500. TCRdb redid the processing of the public reads, applying fastp at Q25 and MiXCR, and retained in-frame beta chains. Each record represents a unique CDR3 protein, reported with the most common genes and DNA among its rows. This sample holds 310,000 or so distinct CDR3 sequences; 20% to 25% were observed only once. The ten largest clones take up 10% to 15% of the sample. Their specific antigens are unknown. Here the sequenced sample was cultured PBMCs, taken from culture after CMV antigen stimulation. The receptors derive from a human donor in good health (CMV status not recorded). Some clones in this sample may be carry-over from other donors' samples.

This chain links TRBV29-1 with TRBJ1-4; a possible D gene is TRBD1 (6 bases). The CDR3 has 15 residues. Germline CDR1 and CDR2: SQVTM and ANQGSEA. V lost 6 bases and J lost 4, with 18 bases in between. The CDR3 here is CSVLPDSHLNEKLFF. The CDR3 coding sequence is TGCAGCGTCCTACCGGACAGCCACCTTAATGAAAAACTGTTTTTT. Looking up the rest from reference TRBV29-1 and TRBJ1-4 gives the full variable domain: SAVISQKPSRDICQRGTSLTIQCQVDSQVTMMFWYRQQPGQSLTLIATANQGSEATYESGFVIDKFPISRPNLTFSTLTVSNMSPEDSSIYLCSVLPDSHLNEKLFFGSGTQLSVL.

The V call is TRBV12-3 or TRBV12-4, the J call TRBJ2-1, with 15 bases matching TRBD2. CDR3 size: 17 residues. Trimming took 6 bases from V and 0 from J; bases not matched to a gene: 3. The CDR3 here is CASSGTSGRSSYNEQFF. Written as DNA, the CDR3 is TGTGCCAGCAGCGGGACTAGCGGGAGGAGCTCCTACAATGAGCAGTTCTTC.

This clonotype came up once. The chain employs TRBV27 and TRBJ2-6; D ambiguous. The CDR3 length is 15 residues. Trimming took off 3 bases at V and 2 bases at J, with 8 bases between the two ends. Germline V gene lookup returns CDR1 MNHEY and CDR2 SMNVEV (reference sequence). The CDR3 protein is CASSLELAGANVLTF. The CDR3 DNA reads TGTGCCAGCAGTTTGGAACTTGCTGGGGCCAACGTCCTGACTTTC.

This clonotype appeared a few times. CDR3 sequence: CASRETSNEQFF. The CDR3 coding sequence is TGTGCCAGCAGGGAGACTAGCAATGAGCAGTTCTTC. The chain joins TRBV12-3 or TRBV12-4 to TRBJ2-1; tentatively, D is TRBD2 (6 bases). This CDR3 region has 12 residues. Trimming removed 6 bases at V and 6 bases at J, with 9 bases between.

This clonotype occurred once. The V gene is TRBV4-1, the J gene TRBJ2-2, with TRBD1 matching over 8 bases. The junction had 6 bases not matched to a gene; V was cut back by 4 bases and J by 2 bases. The germline CDR1 and CDR2 sequences are MGHRA and YSYEKL. The CDR3 has 16 residues. CDR3 region: CASSLRTGTNTGELFF. The CDR3 DNA follows: TGCGCCAGCAGCCTTAGGACAGGGACAAACACCGGGGAGCTGTTTTTT.

The CDR3 loop reads CASSLTGGYTF. The CDR3 DNA follows: TGTGCCAGCAGCCTAACAGGGGGCTACACCTTC. The chain is built from TRBV7-2 and TRBJ1-2, with D tentatively TRBD1 (6 bases). The length of the CDR3 is 11 residues. V was cut by 5 bases and J by 8 bases, with 9 bases left in between. Germline CDR1 and CDR2: SGHTA and FQGNSA.

CDR3 loop: CSVAGTQPYNEQFF. Written as DNA, the CDR3 is TGCAGCGTGGCCGGGACTCAACCATACAATGAGCAGTTCTTC. V gene TRBV29-1 combines with J gene TRBJ2-1; D may be TRBD2 (6 bases). V was cut by 6 bases and J by 4 bases, with 16 bases left in between. Germline loops: CDR1 SQVTM, CDR2 ANQGSEA. The CDR3 is 14 residues long.

This clonotype was counted at least ten times. The chain is built from TRBV12-3 or TRBV12-4 and TRBJ1-5, with TRBD1 matching 8 bases. V lost 5 bases to trimming and J lost 1 base; unmatched junction nucleotides: 10. The CDR3 runs 17 residues. The chain's CDR3 is CASSIHTGGVSNQPQHF. CDR3 DNA sequence: TGTGCCAGCAGTATCCACACAGGGGGGGTGAGCAATCAGCCCCAGCATTTT.

This clonotype was found a few times. The chain carries TRBV19 and TRBJ1-5; unclear D gene. This CDR3 contains 13 residues. V was cut by 8 bases and J by 2 bases, with 10 bases left in between. Germline assignment: CDR1 LNHDA and CDR2 SQIVND (reference sequence). The CDR3 nucleotides read TGTGCCAGTGGTAGCCGGGGCAATCAGCCCCAGCATTTT. This sequence encodes CASGSRGNQPQHF.

This clonotype was seen more than once but under ten times. The V call is TRBV27, the J call TRBJ2-5; the D gene is possibly TRBD1 (5 bases). The CDR3 consists of 16 residues. The V gene's germline CDR1 is MNHEY and CDR2 SMNVEV (reference sequence). V lost 5 bases and J 3 bases, leaving 19 bases between the germline ends. CDR3 DNA: TGTGCCAGCAGTCCAGGACACCTGCAAAGGGAAGAGACCCAGTACTTC. Its protein product is CASSPGHLQREETQYF.

This clonotype was observed a few times. This chain uses TRBV6-5 with TRBJ2-1; 9 nucleotides match TRBD2. Germline V CDR1 and CDR2: MNHEY, SVGAGI. This CDR3 comprises 15 residues. Trimming at V came to 3 bases and at J to 7 bases, leaving 7 bases not matched to a gene. In DNA, the CDR3 is TGTGCCAGCAGTTATGGGCGGGAGGGGAAGAATGAGCAGTTCTTC. Amino acid sequence: CASSYGREGKNEQFF.

The gene calls are TRBV19 and TRBJ2-5; D not certain. Between the trimmed V and J ends, which lost 3 bases and 2 bases, there was a span of 7 bases. This CDR3 comprises 13 residues. Germline-derived CDR1 and CDR2 are LNHDA and SQIVND (reference sequence). The CDR3 loop is CASSMRQQETQYF. CDR3 nucleotides: TGTGCCAGTAGTATGCGGCAACAAGAGACCCAGTACTTC.

The chain uses TRBV4-3 and TRBJ2-3; a possible D gene is TRBD2 (6 bases). V lost 3 bases and J 2 bases, leaving 15 bases between the germline ends. This CDR3 has 16 amino acids. Germline loops: CDR1 LGHNA, CDR2 YSLEER. The CDR3 bases are TGCGCCAGCAGCCACCGACTAGGGGTCCCCACAGATACGCAGTATTTT. Its protein is CASSHRLGVPTDTQYF.

This clonotype was detected a few times. This chain uses TRBV5-5 with TRBJ1-6; the D is unclear. The V and J ends lost 4 bases and 6 bases respectively, with 8 bases between them. The germline V gene has CDR1 SGHKS and CDR2 YYEKEE (reference sequence). The CDR3 extends over 13 amino acids. In DNA form, the CDR3 reads TGTGCCAGCAGCCCCGGGTTTAATTCACCCCTCCACTTT. Protein sequence: CASSPGFNSPLHF.

This clonotype was detected a few times. In DNA form, the CDR3 reads TGTGCCATCAGTGATGTGGGAATTGCAGATACGCAGTATTTT. Its translation: CAISDVGIADTQYF. This chain joins TRBV10-3 and TRBJ2-3, with D uncertain. The CDR3 runs 14 residues. V gave up 3 bases and J gave up 4 bases, with 11 bases separating them. Germline V gives CDR1 ENHRY, CDR2 SYGVKD.

This clonotype occurred many times. J is TRBJ2-5 and V is TRBV7-2; D may correspond to TRBD1 or TRBD2 (5 bases each). Germline CDR1 SGHTA, CDR2 FQGNSA. This CDR3 region has 15 residues. V shed 3 bases and J shed 5 bases, with 16 bases lying between them. In DNA, the CDR3 is TGTGCCAGCAGCTTCACGTGGGGGAGTAGGGAGACCCAGTACTTC. Translating gives CASSFTWGSRETQYF.

The V and J genes are TRBV7-6 and TRBJ2-5, with D unresolved. Germline CDR1 reads SGHVS; CDR2 reads FNYEAQ. The CDR3 is 14 amino acids. Trimming took off 2 bases at V and 1 base at J, with 8 bases between the two ends. The CDR3 region is CASSLQGPQETQYF. The CDR3, as DNA: TGTGCCAGCAGCTTACAAGGGCCCCAAGAGACCCAGTACTTC.

In this sample, this clonotype turned up a few times. This chain connects TRBV6-8 to TRBJ1-5, with D unresolved. The CDR3 has 15 amino acids. In germline, CDR1 is MNHGY, CDR2 SAAAGT. The V and J ends lost 8 bases and 5 bases respectively, with 19 bases between them. The CDR3 bases are TGTGCCAGCGGGTTTGGCGCGGCTGGGGATCAGCCCCAGCATTTT. It yields the protein CASGFGAAGDQPQHF.

This clonotype was recorded a few times. Here the CDR3 reads CASSSGLAATGELFF. In DNA form, the CDR3 reads TGTGCCAGCAGCTCGGGACTAGCGGCCACCGGGGAGCTGTTTTTT. J is TRBJ2-2 and V is TRBV7-3, with TRBD2 identical over 11 bases. The CDR3 length is 15 residues. Germline assignment: CDR1 SGHTA and CDR2 FQGTGA. With V trimmed by 4 bases and J by 4 bases, 2 bases remained unmatched.

The V and J genes are TRBV18 and TRBJ2-3; either TRBD1 or TRBD2 may supply D (5 bases each). The CDR3 runs to 16 residues. Germline V gene data show CDR1 as KGHSH and CDR2 as LQKENI. V was shortened by 3 bases and J by 1 base, with 14 bases between the two germline ends. The DNA of the CDR3 is TGTGCCAGCTCACCTCGGTGGCAGGGAGGCACAGATACGCAGTATTTT. Translating gives CASSPRWQGGTDTQYF.